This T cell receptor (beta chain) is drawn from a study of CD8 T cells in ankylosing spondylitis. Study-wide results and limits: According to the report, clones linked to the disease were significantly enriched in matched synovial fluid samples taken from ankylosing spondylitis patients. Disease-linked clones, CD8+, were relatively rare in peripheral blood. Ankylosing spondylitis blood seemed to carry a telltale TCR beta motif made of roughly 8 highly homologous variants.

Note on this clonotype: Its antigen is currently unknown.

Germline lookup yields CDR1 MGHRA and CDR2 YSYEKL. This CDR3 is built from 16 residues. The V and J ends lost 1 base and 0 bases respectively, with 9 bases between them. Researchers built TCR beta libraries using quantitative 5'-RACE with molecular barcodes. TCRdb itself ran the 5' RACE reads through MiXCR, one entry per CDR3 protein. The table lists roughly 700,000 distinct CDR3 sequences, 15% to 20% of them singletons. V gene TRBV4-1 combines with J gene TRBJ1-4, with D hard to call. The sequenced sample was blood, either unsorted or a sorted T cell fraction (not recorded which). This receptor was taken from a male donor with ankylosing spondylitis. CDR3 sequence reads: CASSQGWSATNEKLFF. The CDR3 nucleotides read TGCGCCAGCAGCCAAGGGTGGAGTGCAACTAATGAAAAACTGTTTTTT.